This TCR beta chain is drawn from a study of regulatory T cells in long-lasting Graves disease. Assembly of TCR beta libraries relied on iRepertoire HTBI primers together with Arm-PCR of CDR3 regions. In the original workflow: Detected in the samples were around 62 TRBV and more than 11 TRBJ segments. TCRdb called the multiplex PCR reads again in MiXCR, with one record for every CDR3 protein. It is TCRdb's table, rather than the study itself, that gives the V and J calls and clone size. The sample yields hundreds of thousands of distinct CDR3 sequences, around 30% seen once. This clonotype was seen a handful of times. Time point noted: persistent/refractory GD, antithyroid drugs over 5 years with positive TRAb. With RNA extracted from PBMCs as input, the TCR library was made. The authors drew patients from an endocrinology department in Xi'an, China. EDTA tubes were used for drawing around 9.7 milliliters of peripheral blood.

The sequence was collected from a female donor with Graves disease. Sequenced here: peripheral blood mononuclear cells (PBMCs), sampled when the disease was refractory, from a patient treated with antithyroid drugs.

CDR3 in amino acids: CASSSRTLVFIGYTF. CDR3 sequence (DNA): TGTGCCAGCAGTTCCAGGACGTTGGTTTTCATTGGCTACACCTTC. V gene TRBV12-3 or TRBV12-4 combines with J gene TRBJ1-2, with no clear D. Trimming removed 4 bases at V and 7 bases at J, with 19 bases between. The CDR3 runs to 15 residues.